This TCR beta chain was sequenced during a study of T cell responses to AZD1222 COVID-19 vaccine. Whole-study context: Whether given at about 4 or about 12 weeks, second doses were pooled. Broader study findings: Spike-specific TCR depth and breadth grew after two AZD1222 doses. The reported proportion of spike-specific TCRs targeting unmutated variant regions was nearly half.

The germline V gene encodes CDR1 SGHVS and CDR2 FQNEAQ. The CDR3 runs to 15 residues. Trimming left V 2 bases short and J 2 bases short, with 12 bases between. A word on this clone: Antigen: not known.

Generated by immunoSEQ multiplex PCR, the TCRdb table keeps only in-frame clones and is missing some. The table includes more than 85,000 clones, 85% to 90% detected once. The receptor's source is an adult in good health. Sequencing was performed on peripheral blood, taken on day 0 of AZD1222 vaccination. The genes are TRBV7-8 and TRBJ2-5; possibly TRBD2 for D (6 bases). CDR3 coding DNA: TGTGCCAGCAGCTTATTTGCGGGGAAACAAGAGACCCAGTACTTC. This translates into CASSLFAGKQETQYF.